This is a list of T cell receptor beta chains from one sample in a study of control samples from healthy donors and cancer patients. The data were produced by immunoSEQ multiplex PCR, yet TCRdb's version contains in-frame clones alone and is incomplete. The sample has some 130,000 clones; more than 90% are singletons. The sequenced sample was blood. Every receptor here comes from a man aged 18 to 35 in good health. The CDR3 runs from the conserved cysteine through the conserved F or W. D genes are given only for firm matches. Rows give clone size only sometimes, using once, few, many, or a class for an expanded clone.

CDR3 DNA: TGTGCCAGTAGTATAGAGGGGGTCGGGGTCTATGGCTACACCTTC
CDR3 protein: CASSIEGVGVYGYTF
J gene: TRBJ1-2
D gene: .
V gene: TRBV19
clone size: .

CDR3 DNA: TGCGCCAGCAGCCTCTTGCGGGGACACTACAATGAGCAGTTCTTC
CDR3 protein: CASSLLRGHYNEQFF
J gene: TRBJ2-1
D gene: .
V gene: TRBV5-1
clone size: .

CDR3 DNA: TGTGCCAGCATGAACAGGGCGAACACCGGGGAGCTGTTTTTT
CDR3 protein: CASMNRANTGELFF
J gene: TRBJ2-2
D gene: .
V gene: TRBV7-9
clone size: .

CDR3 DNA: TGTGCCAGTAGTTCTAAAGGGACAGGCTCGAGCTCTGGAAACACCATATATTTT
CDR3 protein: CASSSKGTGSSSGNTIYF
J gene: TRBJ1-3
D gene: TRBD1
V gene: TRBV19
clone size: .

CDR3 DNA: TGTGCCAGTAGTGGGCCCTATGGCTACACCTTC
CDR3 protein: CASSGPYGYTF
J gene: TRBJ1-2
D gene: .
V gene: TRBV19
clone size: .

CDR3 DNA: TGTGCCAGCAGTGAAATAAATGAAAAACTGTTTTTT
CDR3 protein: CASSEINEKLFF
J gene: TRBJ1-4
D gene: .
V gene: TRBV6-1
clone size: .

CDR3 DNA: TGTGCCAGCAGCCATACAGGGGCCACTGAAGCTTTCTTT
CDR3 protein: CASSHTGATEAFF
J gene: TRBJ1-1
D gene: TRBD1
V gene: TRBV3-1/TRBV3-2
clone size: .

CDR3 DNA: TGTGCCAGCAGCTTCGGGGGGTCCTACGAGCAGTACTTC
CDR3 protein: CASSFGGSYEQYF
J gene: TRBJ2-7
D gene: TRBD2
V gene: TRBV7-9
clone size: .

CDR3 DNA: TGTGCCAGCAGCGGGGGGCCCGGGACAGGGGGCGACGAGCAGTACTTC
CDR3 protein: CASSGGPGTGGDEQYF
J gene: TRBJ2-7
D gene: TRBD1
V gene: TRBV5-4
clone size: .

CDR3 DNA: TGTGCCAGCAGCTTGACACAGGGTCCGCTTTCACCCCTCCACTTT
CDR3 protein: CASSLTQGPLSPLHF
J gene: TRBJ1-6
D gene: .
V gene: TRBV5-6
clone size: .

CDR3 DNA: TGTGCCACCTTAGCGGGGGGGAGCTCCTACAATGAGCAGTTCTTC
CDR3 protein: CATLAGGSSYNEQFF
J gene: TRBJ2-1
D gene: TRBD2
V gene: TRBV10-3
clone size: .

CDR3 DNA: TGTGCCAGTACCCCGGGGTCCGGACACTATGGCTACACCTTC
CDR3 protein: CASTPGSGHYGYTF
J gene: TRBJ1-2
D gene: .
V gene: TRBV19
clone size: .

CDR3 DNA: TGTGCCAGCATCGAACGGGGGGATAGCTCCTACGAGCAGTACTTC
CDR3 protein: CASIERGDSSYEQYF
J gene: TRBJ2-7
D gene: TRBD2
V gene: TRBV6-5
clone size: .

CDR3 DNA: TGTGCCAGCAGTTCAACCTTACAGGGGGCGCAACGGGAAAAACTGTTTTTT
CDR3 protein: CASSSTLQGAQREKLFF
J gene: TRBJ1-4
D gene: TRBD1
V gene: TRBV27
clone size: .

CDR3 DNA: TGTGCCAGCAGCGCTCAGATTAATCAGCCCCAGCATTTT
CDR3 protein: CASSAQINQPQHF
J gene: TRBJ1-5
D gene: .
V gene: TRBV9
clone size: once

CDR3 DNA: TGTGCCAGCAGTGAAGTTACAGGGTCGAACACTGAAGCTTTCTTT
CDR3 protein: CASSEVTGSNTEAFF
J gene: TRBJ1-1
D gene: .
V gene: TRBV6-1
clone size: .

CDR3 DNA: TGCGCCAGCAGAGCCCCTCAGTACACCGGGGAGCTGTTTTTT
CDR3 protein: CASRAPQYTGELFF
J gene: TRBJ2-2
D gene: .
V gene: TRBV5-1
clone size: .

CDR3 DNA: TGTGCCAGCAGTGACTCGACTAGCGGGGACACAGATACGCAGTATTTT
CDR3 protein: CASSDSTSGDTDTQYF
J gene: TRBJ2-3
D gene: TRBD2
V gene: TRBV6-4
clone size: .

CDR3 DNA: TGTGCCAGAGCAGGGACAACGGACAATCAGCCCCAGCATTTT
CDR3 protein: CARAGTTDNQPQHF
J gene: TRBJ1-5
D gene: .
V gene: TRBV19
clone size: .

CDR3 DNA: TGTGCCAGCAGCTTAGGGGGCGGGAACACTGAAGCTTTCTTT
CDR3 protein: CASSLGGGNTEAFF
J gene: TRBJ1-1
D gene: .
V gene: TRBV7-2
clone size: .

CDR3 DNA: TGTGCCAGCAGGCAAACCCGCACCGGGGAGCTGTTTTTT
CDR3 protein: CASRQTRTGELFF
J gene: TRBJ2-2
D gene: .
V gene: TRBV6-6
clone size: .

CDR3 DNA: TGTGCCAGCAGCTTAAGGCAAGAGACCCAGTACTTC
CDR3 protein: CASSLRQETQYF
J gene: TRBJ2-5
D gene: .
V gene: TRBV11-2
clone size: .

CDR3 DNA: TGCAGTGTACCTCGGGGTGCCGAGCAGTACTTC
CDR3 protein: CSVPRGAEQYF
J gene: TRBJ2-7
D gene: .
V gene: TRBV20-1
clone size: .

CDR3 DNA: TGTGCCAGTAGTATAGCCAGGGGGAACACTGAAGCTTTCTTT
CDR3 protein: CASSIARGNTEAFF
J gene: TRBJ1-1
D gene: .
V gene: TRBV19
clone size: .

CDR3 DNA: TGTGCCAGCAGCTTGTTTCCCCCGGAAGATCAGGCGTCCAGCACAGATACGCAGTATTTT
CDR3 protein: CASSLFPPEDQASSTDTQYF
J gene: TRBJ2-3
D gene: .
V gene: TRBV5-4
clone size: .

CDR3 DNA: TGTGCCAGCAACACGGGGGATAGCAATCAGCCCCAGCATTTT
CDR3 protein: CASNTGDSNQPQHF
J gene: TRBJ1-5
D gene: .
V gene: TRBV9
clone size: .

CDR3 DNA: TGTGCCAGCAGTCCTCCAGACAGGAAAGCTTTCTTT
CDR3 protein: CASSPPDRKAFF
J gene: TRBJ1-1
D gene: .
V gene: TRBV6-6
clone size: .

CDR3 DNA: TGTGCCAGCAGGGCTGGACAGGGGGCCACTGAAGCTTTCTTT
CDR3 protein: CASRAGQGATEAFF
J gene: TRBJ1-1
D gene: TRBD1
V gene: TRBV28
clone size: once

CDR3 DNA: TGTGCCAGCAGCAGGAACTGGGGGGCCACTGAAGCTTTCTTT
CDR3 protein: CASSRNWGATEAFF
J gene: TRBJ1-1
D gene: .
V gene: TRBV7-9
clone size: .

CDR3 DNA: TGTGCCAGCTGGAACAGGAGGTCCTACGAGCAGTACTTC
CDR3 protein: CASWNRRSYEQYF
J gene: TRBJ2-7
D gene: .
V gene: TRBV27
clone size: .

CDR3 DNA: TGCGCCAGCAGCTGGGGACAGGGTTACAATGAGCAGTTCTTC
CDR3 protein: CASSWGQGYNEQFF
J gene: TRBJ2-1
D gene: TRBD1
V gene: TRBV5-1
clone size: .

CDR3 DNA: TGTGCCAGCAGCCAAGAGCGCTGGCCAGGGGCCTACGAGCAGTACTTC
CDR3 protein: CASSQERWPGAYEQYF
J gene: TRBJ2-7
D gene: .
V gene: TRBV4-2
clone size: once

CDR3 DNA: TGTGCCAGCAGCGTCCAAGGGCGAGATGAAAAACTGTTTTTT
CDR3 protein: CASSVQGRDEKLFF
J gene: TRBJ1-4
D gene: .
V gene: TRBV9
clone size: .

CDR3 DNA: TGTGCCAGCAGTTACGGGGTGGGATTCGTGACTGAAGCTTTCTTT
CDR3 protein: CASSYGVGFVTEAFF
J gene: TRBJ1-1
D gene: .
V gene: TRBV6-5
clone size: .

CDR3 DNA: TGTGCCAGCAGCTTAGAACCGACGGTCGCCTACGAGCAGTACTTC
CDR3 protein: CASSLEPTVAYEQYF
J gene: TRBJ2-7
D gene: .
V gene: TRBV11-2
clone size: .

CDR3 DNA: TGTGCCAGCGGACGACAGGGGTTCCAAGAGACCCAGTACTTC
CDR3 protein: CASGRQGFQETQYF
J gene: TRBJ2-5
D gene: TRBD1
V gene: TRBV9
clone size: .

CDR3 DNA: TGTGCCAGCAGTGGGACAGGGGGTGAAGCTTTCTTT
CDR3 protein: CASSGTGGEAFF
J gene: TRBJ1-1
D gene: TRBD1
V gene: TRBV2
clone size: .

CDR3 DNA: TGTGCCAGCAGCGTAGTAGGAGCGGTTTACAATGAGCAGTTCTTC
CDR3 protein: CASSVVGAVYNEQFF
J gene: TRBJ2-1
D gene: .
V gene: TRBV9
clone size: .

CDR3 DNA: TGTGCCAGCTCCCACGGGAGTGGAACCTACGAGCAGTACTTC
CDR3 protein: CASSHGSGTYEQYF
J gene: TRBJ2-7
D gene: .
V gene: TRBV18
clone size: .

CDR3 DNA: TGTGCCAGTAGTATGGGACAGCAGAACACTGAAGCTTTCTTT
CDR3 protein: CASSMGQQNTEAFF
J gene: TRBJ1-1
D gene: TRBD1
V gene: TRBV19
clone size: .

CDR3 DNA: TGTGCCAGCAGTTACTCGGCGGGATCGGGAGCTTTCTTT
CDR3 protein: CASSYSAGSGAFF
J gene: TRBJ1-1
D gene: .
V gene: TRBV6-5
clone size: .

CDR3 DNA: TGTGCCAGCAGCTTAGGCCAGATGAACACTGAAGCTTTCTTT
CDR3 protein: CASSLGQMNTEAFF
J gene: TRBJ1-1
D gene: .
V gene: TRBV11-3
clone size: .

CDR3 DNA: TGCAGCGTTGTTGAGGACATGAACACTGAAGCTTTCTTT
CDR3 protein: CSVVEDMNTEAFF
J gene: TRBJ1-1
D gene: .
V gene: TRBV29-1
clone size: .

CDR3 DNA: TGTGCCAGCAGCGAAGTACGACAGGGGGGCAATGAGCAGTTCTTC
CDR3 protein: CASSEVRQGGNEQFF
J gene: TRBJ2-1
D gene: TRBD1
V gene: TRBV3-1/TRBV3-2
clone size: once

CDR3 DNA: TGTGCCAGCACCCCAGAAGGGCACGTTGAAAAACTGTTTTTT
CDR3 protein: CASTPEGHVEKLFF
J gene: TRBJ1-4
D gene: .
V gene: TRBV3-1/TRBV3-2
clone size: .

CDR3 DNA: TGTGCCAGCAGCGTAGCTCCCACAGGGCGCACTGAAGCTTTCTTT
CDR3 protein: CASSVAPTGRTEAFF
J gene: TRBJ1-1
D gene: .
V gene: TRBV9
clone size: .

CDR3 DNA: TGTGCCACTTATCATCCGGGACAGGGATATCAGTCCCAGCATTTT
CDR3 protein: CATYHPGQGYQSQHF
J gene: TRBJ1-5
D gene: TRBD1
V gene: TRBV19
clone size: .

CDR3 DNA: TGTGCCAGCAGCTTAGGGCAGCCGAGTAAGCGCTATGGCTACACCTTC
CDR3 protein: CASSLGQPSKRYGYTF
J gene: TRBJ1-2
D gene: .
V gene: TRBV7-9
clone size: .

CDR3 DNA: TGTGCCAGCAGCGCTGTTGGAGGAAACACCATATATTTT
CDR3 protein: CASSAVGGNTIYF
J gene: TRBJ1-3
D gene: .
V gene: TRBV28
clone size: .

CDR3 DNA: TGTGCCAGCAAGTTCCACCCGACCTACGAGCAGTACTTC
CDR3 protein: CASKFHPTYEQYF
J gene: TRBJ2-7
D gene: .
V gene: TRBV6-5
clone size: .

CDR3 DNA: TGTGCCAGCGTAGGGACAGGGAGTGGGTCCGGGGAGCTGTTTTTT
CDR3 protein: CASVGTGSGSGELFF
J gene: TRBJ2-2
D gene: TRBD1
V gene: TRBV2
clone size: .

CDR3 DNA: TGTGCCAGCAGTGAAGGGGGACAGGGTTTTGAAAAACTGTTTTTT
CDR3 protein: CASSEGGQGFEKLFF
J gene: TRBJ1-4
D gene: TRBD1
V gene: TRBV2
clone size: .

CDR3 DNA: TGTGCCAGCAGCTTGGGGGGGAATGAGCAGTTCTTC
CDR3 protein: CASSLGGNEQFF
J gene: TRBJ2-1
D gene: .
V gene: TRBV5-6
clone size: .

CDR3 DNA: TGTGCCAGCAGCTTAGCCATCATTCCCCTCGTACATCTGAACTATGGCTACACCTTC
CDR3 protein: CASSLAIIPLVHLNYGYTF
J gene: TRBJ1-2
D gene: .
V gene: TRBV11-2
clone size: few

CDR3 DNA: TGTGCCAGCAGCTTAGCATCTATCGGGAACTACGAGCAGTACTTC
CDR3 protein: CASSLASIGNYEQYF
J gene: TRBJ2-7
D gene: .
V gene: TRBV7-2
clone size: .

CDR3 DNA: TGTGCCAGCAGTTACGCCCTTAATGAGCAGTTCTTC
CDR3 protein: CASSYALNEQFF
J gene: TRBJ2-1
D gene: .
V gene: TRBV6-5
clone size: .

CDR3 DNA: TGTGCCAGCAGCGAGCAGCTAGCGGAACACCGGGGAGCTGTTTTT
CDR3 protein: CASSEQLAEHRGAVF
J gene: TRBJ2-2
D gene: TRBD2
V gene: TRBV7-3
clone size: .

CDR3 DNA: TGTGCCAGCAGCCCCAGGGGGGGGCGCGACACTGAAGCTTTCTTT
CDR3 protein: CASSPRGGRDTEAFF
J gene: TRBJ1-1
D gene: .
V gene: TRBV21-1
clone size: .